This TCR beta chain emerged from a study of metastatic and nonmetastatic thyroid tumors. Study-level background: The comparison covered peripheral blood and tumor or nodule tissue in malignant and benign thyroid patients. Notes on the study in general: TCR beta diversity was reportedly significantly higher in malignant thyroid tumors than benign nodules, in blood and tumor.

As handled by the study authors: To classify distant metastasis in papillary thyroid cancer, a model was built from CDR3 differences across clinicopathological groups. TCRdb recomputed clones from the PCR reads via MiXCR. The authors' filters were not applied to this entry. The sample records 9,000 to 13,000 clones, around 12% being singletons. This clone was detected ten times or more. Its matching antigen is unknown. Thyroid surgery had not been preceded by any treatment in any patient. From germline, CDR1 is LNHDA and CDR2 SQIVND (reference sequence). This CDR3 has 11 amino acids. V dropped 3 bases and J dropped 7 bases, with 7 bases sitting between them.

The source is a female donor with papillary thyroid cancer or a benign thyroid nodule (not recorded which). Some clones in this sample may be carry-over from other donors' samples. The gene calls are TRBV19 and TRBJ2-7; D gene ambiguous. Sequenced input: blood. The CDR3 DNA reads TGTGCCAGTAGTATTTTCGGGGAGCAGTACTTC. Protein product: CASSIFGEQYF.